The source of this T cell receptor (beta chain) is a study of coeliac disease. Study information: High-resolution HLA typing was lacking; TRBV7-2 bias was queried instead.

V lost 6 bases, J lost 2 bases, and 9 bases stayed unmatched. Looked up from germline, CDR1 is SQVTM and CDR2 is ANQGSEA. The CDR3 runs to 15 residues. Each fraction contributed one roughly 500,000-cell aliquot for sequencing. In regard to this clone: Antigen specificity is unknown.

Assay: immunoSEQ multiplex PCR; the TCRdb copy retains only in-frame clones and omits some. Of some 6,200 clones listed, 65% to 70% are singletons. Study-wide points: The authors considered this approach unsuitable for unbiased detection of gliadin-specific T cells. Only 1 of 6 controls, but about 50% of the 18 coeliac samples, showed published gliadin-specific TRB sequences.

The sequence came from a man aged 70-80 years with active celiac disease. This rearrangement joins TRBV29-1 to TRBJ1-5, with 8 bases matching TRBD1. Material: lymphocytes from the gut lamina propria. CDR3 amino acids: CSVSGGDGGNQPQHF. The CDR3 nucleotides read TGCAGCGTCTCAGGGGGCGATGGCGGCAATCAGCCCCAGCATTTT.